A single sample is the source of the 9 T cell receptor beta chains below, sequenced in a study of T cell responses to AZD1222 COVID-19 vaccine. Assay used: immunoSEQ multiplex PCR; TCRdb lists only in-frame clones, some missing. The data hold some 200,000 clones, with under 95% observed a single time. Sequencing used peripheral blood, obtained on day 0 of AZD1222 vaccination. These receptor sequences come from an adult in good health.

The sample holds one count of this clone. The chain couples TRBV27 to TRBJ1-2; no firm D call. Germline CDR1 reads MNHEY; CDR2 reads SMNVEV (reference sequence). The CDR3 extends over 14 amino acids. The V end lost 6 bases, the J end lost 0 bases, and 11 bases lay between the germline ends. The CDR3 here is CASSYSPANYGYTF. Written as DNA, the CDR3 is TGTGCCAGCAGCTACTCTCCAGCTAACTATGGCTACACCTTC.

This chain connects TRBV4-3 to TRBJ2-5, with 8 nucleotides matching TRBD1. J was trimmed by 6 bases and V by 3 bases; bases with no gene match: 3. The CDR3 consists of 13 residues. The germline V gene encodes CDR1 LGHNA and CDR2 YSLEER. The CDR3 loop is CASSQDREQTQYF. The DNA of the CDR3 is TGCGCCAGCAGCCAGGACAGGGAACAGACCCAGTACTTC.

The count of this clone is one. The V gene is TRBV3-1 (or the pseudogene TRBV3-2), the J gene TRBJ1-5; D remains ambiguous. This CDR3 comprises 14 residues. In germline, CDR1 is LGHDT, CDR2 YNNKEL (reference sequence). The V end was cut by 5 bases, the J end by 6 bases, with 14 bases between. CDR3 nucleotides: TGTGCCAGCAGCGCACAGACCTGGGGTCAGCCCCAGCATTTT. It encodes CASSAQTWGQPQHF.

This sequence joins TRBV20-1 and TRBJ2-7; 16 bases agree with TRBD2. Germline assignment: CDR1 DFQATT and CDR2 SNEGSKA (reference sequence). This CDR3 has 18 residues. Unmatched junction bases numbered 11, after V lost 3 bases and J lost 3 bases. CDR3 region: CSASLRAGTSGRGYEQYF. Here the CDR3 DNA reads TGCAGTGCTAGTTTGCGGGCCGGGACTAGCGGGAGGGGCTACGAGCAGTACTTC.

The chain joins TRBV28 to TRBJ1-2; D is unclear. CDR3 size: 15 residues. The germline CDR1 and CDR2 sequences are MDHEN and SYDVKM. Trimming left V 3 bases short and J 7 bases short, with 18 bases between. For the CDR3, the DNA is TGTGCCAGCAGTTTGAATGGGCTCCCCGACCGTGGCTACACCTTC. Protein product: CASSLNGLPDRGYTF.

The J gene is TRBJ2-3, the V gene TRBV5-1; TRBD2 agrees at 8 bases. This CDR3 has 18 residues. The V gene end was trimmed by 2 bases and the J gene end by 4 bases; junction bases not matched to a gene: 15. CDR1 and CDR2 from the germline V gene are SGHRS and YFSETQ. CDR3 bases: TGCGCCAGCAGCTTTTTCCTAGCGGGTCGACGGGGGGCAGATACGCAGTATTTT. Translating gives CASSFFLAGRRGADTQYF.

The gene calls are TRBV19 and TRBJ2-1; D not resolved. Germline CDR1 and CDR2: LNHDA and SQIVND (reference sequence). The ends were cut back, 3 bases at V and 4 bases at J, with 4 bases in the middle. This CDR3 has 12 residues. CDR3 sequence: CASSMGYNEQFF. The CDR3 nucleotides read TGTGCCAGTAGTATGGGGTACAATGAGCAGTTCTTC.

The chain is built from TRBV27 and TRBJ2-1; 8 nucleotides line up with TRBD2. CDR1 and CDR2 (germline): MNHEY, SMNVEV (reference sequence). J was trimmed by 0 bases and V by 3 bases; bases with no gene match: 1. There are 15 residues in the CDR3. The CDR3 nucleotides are TGTGCCAGCAGTTTCAGCGGGGGCTCCTACAATGAGCAGTTCTTC. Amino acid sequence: CASSFSGGSYNEQFF.

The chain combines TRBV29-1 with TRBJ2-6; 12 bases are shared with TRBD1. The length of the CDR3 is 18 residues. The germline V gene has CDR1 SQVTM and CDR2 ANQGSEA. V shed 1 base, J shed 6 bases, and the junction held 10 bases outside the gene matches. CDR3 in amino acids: CSVEAPGTGGFLANVLTF. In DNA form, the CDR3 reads TGCAGCGTTGAAGCTCCCGGGACAGGGGGCTTTCTGGCCAACGTCCTGACTTTC.